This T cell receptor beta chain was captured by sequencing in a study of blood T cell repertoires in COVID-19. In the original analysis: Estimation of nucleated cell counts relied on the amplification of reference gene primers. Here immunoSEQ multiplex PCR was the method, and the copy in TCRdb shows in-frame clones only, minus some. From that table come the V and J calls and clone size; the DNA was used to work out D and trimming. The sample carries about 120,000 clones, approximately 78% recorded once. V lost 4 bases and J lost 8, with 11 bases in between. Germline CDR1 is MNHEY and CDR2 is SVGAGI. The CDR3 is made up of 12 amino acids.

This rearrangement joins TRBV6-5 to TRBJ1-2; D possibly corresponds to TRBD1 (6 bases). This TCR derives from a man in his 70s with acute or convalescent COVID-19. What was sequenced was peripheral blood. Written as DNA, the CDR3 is TGTGCCAGCAGTTCGGACAGATTAGGCTACACCTTC. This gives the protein CASSSDRLGYTF.